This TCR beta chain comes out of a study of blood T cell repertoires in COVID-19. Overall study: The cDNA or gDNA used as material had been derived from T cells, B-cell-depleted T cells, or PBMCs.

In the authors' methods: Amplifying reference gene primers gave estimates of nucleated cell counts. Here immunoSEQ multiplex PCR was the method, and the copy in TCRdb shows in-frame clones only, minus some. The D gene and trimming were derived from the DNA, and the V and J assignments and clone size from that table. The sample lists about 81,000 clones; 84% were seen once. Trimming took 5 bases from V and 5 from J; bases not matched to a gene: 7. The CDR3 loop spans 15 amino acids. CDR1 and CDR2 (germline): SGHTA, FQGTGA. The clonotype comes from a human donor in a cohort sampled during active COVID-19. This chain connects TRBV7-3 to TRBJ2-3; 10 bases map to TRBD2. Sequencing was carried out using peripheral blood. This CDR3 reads CASSPYSGGLDTQYF. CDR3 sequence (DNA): TGTGCCAGCAGCCCCTATAGCGGGGGGCTAGATACGCAGTATTTT.